A selection of T cell receptor beta chains follows, all from one sample in a study of shared clonotypes between healthy human individuals. Method: immunoSEQ multiplex PCR; TCRdb's copy keeps in-frame clones and lacks some. This sample yields about 1 million clones, of which approximately 70% are seen a single time; about 1.5% belongs to the top ten. What was sequenced was memory CD4+ T cells sorted from blood. These receptors were collected from a man between 18 and 29 years old in good health. Both conserved end residues are part of each CDR3. A D gene is named only where the DNA matches it firmly. The size field is filled for only some rows; it gives once, few, many or a size class.

cdr3_aa: CASSLGDRGMSEKLFF
cdr3_nt: TGTGCCAGCAGCTTAGGTGACCGGGGGATGAGTGAAAAACTGTTTTTT
clone_size: .
j_call: TRBJ1-4
v_call: TRBV7-2
d_call: .

cdr3_aa: CAWSRLRGSGELFF
cdr3_nt: TGTGCCTGGAGCCGTCTGCGGGGGTCCGGGGAGCTGTTTTTT
clone_size: once
j_call: TRBJ2-2
v_call: TRBV30
d_call: TRBD2

cdr3_aa: CASSATGQYNSPLHF
cdr3_nt: TGTGCCAGCAGCGCGACGGGACAGTATAATTCACCCCTCCACTTT
clone_size: .
j_call: TRBJ1-6
v_call: TRBV5-5
d_call: TRBD1

cdr3_aa: CASSMRGGVDEQYF
cdr3_nt: TGTGCCAGTAGTATGAGGGGGGGAGTGGACGAGCAGTACTTC
clone_size: once
j_call: TRBJ2-7
v_call: TRBV19
d_call: .

cdr3_aa: CASRINRDSGNTIYF
cdr3_nt: TGTGCCAGCAGAATCAACCGCGACTCTGGAAACACCATATATTTT
clone_size: .
j_call: TRBJ1-3
v_call: TRBV6-5
d_call: .

cdr3_aa: CASDSSMGGQPQHF
cdr3_nt: TGTGCCAGCGATTCCTCAATGGGGGGTCAGCCCCAGCATTTT
clone_size: few
j_call: TRBJ1-5
v_call: TRBV6-1
d_call: .

cdr3_aa: CASNTGTGIYEQYF
cdr3_nt: TGTGCCAGCAACACCGGGACAGGGATCTACGAGCAGTACTTC
clone_size: few
j_call: TRBJ2-7
v_call: TRBV5-5
d_call: TRBD1

cdr3_aa: CAWSVKPEGYTF
cdr3_nt: TGTGCCTGGAGTGTCAAACCAGAGGGCTACACCTTC
clone_size: .
j_call: TRBJ1-2
v_call: TRBV30
d_call: .

cdr3_aa: CASSSYGTGVYEQYF
cdr3_nt: TGCGCCAGCAGCTCATATGGGACAGGGGTCTACGAGCAGTACTTC
clone_size: .
j_call: TRBJ2-7
v_call: TRBV10-1
d_call: TRBD1

cdr3_aa: CASSPGYSGANVLTF
cdr3_nt: TGTGCCAGTAGTCCAGGGTACTCTGGGGCCAACGTCCTGACTTTC
clone_size: .
j_call: TRBJ2-6
v_call: TRBV19
d_call: .

cdr3_aa: CASSLISGSEYGYTF
cdr3_nt: TGTGCCAGCAGCTTAATTTCCGGCTCCGAATATGGCTACACCTTC
clone_size: .
j_call: TRBJ1-2
v_call: TRBV7-2
d_call: .

cdr3_aa: CASIQTGGLYEQYF
cdr3_nt: TGTGCCAGCATCCAGACAGGGGGTCTTTACGAGCAGTACTTC
clone_size: .
j_call: TRBJ2-7
v_call: TRBV6-6
d_call: TRBD1

cdr3_aa: CASSFTGDREKLFF
cdr3_nt: TGTGCCAGCAGTTTTACGGGGGATAGAGAAAAACTGTTTTTT
clone_size: .
j_call: TRBJ1-4
v_call: TRBV27
d_call: .

cdr3_aa: CASSLGVNPYNEQFF
cdr3_nt: TGTGCCAGCAGCTTGGGGGTTAATCCCTACAATGAGCAGTTCTTC
clone_size: .
j_call: TRBJ2-1
v_call: TRBV5-8
d_call: .

cdr3_aa: CASSSGGDNEQFF
cdr3_nt: TGCGCCAGCAGTTCAGGGGGGGACAATGAGCAGTTCTTC
clone_size: .
j_call: TRBJ2-1
v_call: TRBV5-1
d_call: .

cdr3_aa: CASSTGQGTVAAQYF
cdr3_nt: TGCGCCAGCAGCACTGGACAGGGTACGGTGGCGGCCCAGTACTTC
clone_size: .
j_call: TRBJ2-5
v_call: TRBV5-1
d_call: TRBD1

cdr3_aa: CASSPLGPRHNEQFF
cdr3_nt: TGTGCCAGCTCACCCTTAGGCCCCCGGCACAATGAGCAGTTCTTC
clone_size: .
j_call: TRBJ2-1
v_call: TRBV18
d_call: .

cdr3_aa: CASSIRGGSADTQYF
cdr3_nt: TGTGCCAGTAGTATTCGGGGGGGATCGGCAGATACGCAGTATTTT
clone_size: .
j_call: TRBJ2-3
v_call: TRBV19
d_call: TRBD2

cdr3_aa: CASSRDRHYGYTF
cdr3_nt: TGTGCCAGCAGCAGAGACAGGCACTATGGCTACACCTTC
clone_size: .
j_call: TRBJ1-2
v_call: TRBV13
d_call: .

cdr3_aa: CASSLRQGNEKLFF
cdr3_nt: TGTGCCAGCAGTCTAAGACAGGGTAATGAAAAACTGTTTTTT
clone_size: once
j_call: TRBJ1-4
v_call: TRBV28
d_call: TRBD1

cdr3_aa: CASSFIPGLAATEQYF
cdr3_nt: TGCGCCAGCAGCTTTATCCCGGGACTAGCGGCTACGGAGCAGTACTTC
clone_size: .
j_call: TRBJ2-7
v_call: TRBV5-1
d_call: TRBD2

cdr3_aa: CASSLGRGAYEQYF
cdr3_nt: TGTGCCAGCAGCTTAGGGCGGGGGGCCTACGAGCAGTACTTC
clone_size: .
j_call: TRBJ2-7
v_call: TRBV7-2
d_call: TRBD2

cdr3_aa: CASSLDMSLREQFF
cdr3_nt: TGTGCCAGCAGCTTAGACATGTCTTTGCGTGAGCAGTTCTTC
clone_size: many
j_call: TRBJ2-1
v_call: TRBV11-2
d_call: .

cdr3_aa: CASSLMKSDEKLFF
cdr3_nt: TGTGCCAGCTCACTAATGAAGAGCGATGAAAAACTGTTTTTT
clone_size: few
j_call: TRBJ1-4
v_call: TRBV18
d_call: .

cdr3_aa: CASSYQGGSYNEQFF
cdr3_nt: TGCGCCAGCAGCTACCAAGGGGGCTCCTACAATGAGCAGTTCTTC
clone_size: .
j_call: TRBJ2-1
v_call: TRBV5-1
d_call: .

cdr3_aa: CSVGGGTNYEQYF
cdr3_nt: TGCAGCGTTGGGGGGGGTACCAACTACGAGCAGTACTTC
clone_size: .
j_call: TRBJ2-7
v_call: TRBV29-1
d_call: TRBD2

cdr3_aa: CAISELQGETQYF
cdr3_nt: TGTGCCATCAGTGAGTTACAGGGTGAGACCCAGTACTTC
clone_size: .
j_call: TRBJ2-5
v_call: TRBV10-3
d_call: .

cdr3_aa: CASSLAGDGDRGDEQFF
cdr3_nt: TGTGCCAGCAGCTTAGCAGGAGATGGGGACAGGGGCGATGAGCAGTTCTTC
clone_size: .
j_call: TRBJ2-1
v_call: TRBV7-2
d_call: TRBD1

cdr3_aa: CATQAGKETQYF
cdr3_nt: TGTGCCACCCAAGCAGGGAAGGAGACCCAGTACTTC
clone_size: .
j_call: TRBJ2-5
v_call: TRBV28
d_call: .

cdr3_aa: CASSLGVAGKQLREQYF
cdr3_nt: TGCGCCAGCAGCTTGGGGGTAGCGGGGAAACAGCTACGAGAGCAGTACTTC
clone_size: .
j_call: TRBJ2-7
v_call: TRBV5-1
d_call: TRBD2

cdr3_aa: CASSPPLGGVEQYF
cdr3_nt: TGTGCCAGCAGTCCCCCGTTAGGGGGCGTCGAGCAGTACTTC
clone_size: .
j_call: TRBJ2-7
v_call: TRBV28
d_call: TRBD1

cdr3_aa: CASSQGLDRGIDEQFF
cdr3_nt: TGTGCCAGCAGCCAGGGTCTGGACAGGGGCATCGATGAGCAGTTCTTC
clone_size: .
j_call: TRBJ2-1
v_call: TRBV11-3
d_call: TRBD1

cdr3_aa: CASSSGLGNQQFF
cdr3_nt: TGTGCCAGCAGCTCTGGACTAGGTAATCAGCAGTTCTTC
clone_size: many
j_call: TRBJ2-1
v_call: TRBV7-2
d_call: TRBD2

cdr3_aa: CASSSQGGGRADTQYF
cdr3_nt: TGTGCCAGCAGTTCCCAGGGGGGGGGAAGGGCAGATACGCAGTATTTT
clone_size: .
j_call: TRBJ2-3
v_call: TRBV28
d_call: .

cdr3_aa: CASSSGLAVAAGELFF
cdr3_nt: TGTGCCAGCTCATCCGGACTAGCGGTCGCGGCCGGGGAGCTGTTTTTT
clone_size: .
j_call: TRBJ2-2
v_call: TRBV18
d_call: TRBD2

cdr3_aa: CASSIGGTSGTDTQYF
cdr3_nt: TGTGCCAGCAGCATCGGGGGGACTAGCGGCACAGATACGCAGTATTTT
clone_size: .
j_call: TRBJ2-3
v_call: TRBV7-2
d_call: TRBD2

cdr3_aa: CASSTLPGATDTQYF
cdr3_nt: TGTGCCAGCTCGACACTTCCGGGGGCCACAGATACGCAGTATTTT
clone_size: .
j_call: TRBJ2-3
v_call: TRBV18
d_call: .

cdr3_aa: CASSFRDRGKRTEAFF
cdr3_nt: TGTGCCAGCAGCTTCCGGGACAGGGGTAAAAGGACTGAAGCTTTCTTT
clone_size: few
j_call: TRBJ1-1
v_call: TRBV21-1
d_call: .

cdr3_aa: CASSFSQQLTNEKLFF
cdr3_nt: TGTGCCAGCAGTTTCTCTCAGCAATTAACTAATGAAAAACTGTTTTTT
clone_size: .
j_call: TRBJ1-4
v_call: TRBV28
d_call: .

cdr3_aa: CASSLGQGQETQYF
cdr3_nt: TGCGCCAGCAGCTTGGGACAGGGCCAAGAGACCCAGTACTTC
clone_size: .
j_call: TRBJ2-5
v_call: TRBV5-1
d_call: TRBD1

cdr3_aa: CASSLDASSYEQYF
cdr3_nt: TGCGCCAGCAGCTTGGATGCAAGCTCCTACGAGCAGTACTTC
clone_size: .
j_call: TRBJ2-7
v_call: TRBV5-1
d_call: .

cdr3_aa: CASSLSGGTPRAFF
cdr3_nt: TGTGCCAGCAGCTTATCAGGGGGGACTCCGCGGGCTTTCTTT
clone_size: .
j_call: TRBJ1-1
v_call: TRBV7-9
d_call: TRBD1